Listed below are T cell receptor beta chains from one sample, sequenced in a study of early T cells in non-severe SARS-CoV-2 infection. MiXCR, run by TCRdb on the 5' RACE reads, gives a single entry per CDR3 protein. Among more than 65,000 distinct CDR3 sequences listed, around 4.2% were seen once. This specimen was whole blood, taken at baseline. The receptors derive from an adult who was a healthcare worker with PCR-confirmed SARS-CoV-2 infection or an uninfected control (not recorded which). The donor label of this sample is uncertain. CDR3s include the opening cysteine and the closing phenylalanine or tryptophan. A D gene is named only where the DNA matches it firmly. Size tells how often a clone was seen (once, few, many) or the class of an expanded clone, and some rows leave it out.

V gene,clone size,D gene,J gene,CDR3 DNA,CDR3 protein
TRBV30,few,TRBD2,TRBJ2-2,TGTGCCTGGAGTTTCGGGACTAGCGGGGGCCCCCGGGAGCTGTTTTTT,CAWSFGTSGGPRELFF
TRBV12-3/TRBV12-4,many,TRBD1,TRBJ2-1,TGTGCCAGCAGCCTGACAGGGATTGAGCAGTTCTTC,CASSLTGIEQFF
TRBV20-1,many,TRBD1,TRBJ1-3,TGCAGTGCTGGACAGGGTCTCTACTCTGGAAACACCATATATTTT,CSAGQGLYSGNTIYF
TRBV7-2,many,TRBD2,TRBJ2-7,TGTGCCAGCAGCCAGCGGGGGGGCAGGTCCTACGAGCAGTACTTC,CASSQRGGRSYEQYF
TRBV20-1,many,.,TRBJ2-1,TGCAGTGCCAAGTCGTCCTCGGCGGGGAGCAGCTCCTACAATGAGCAGTTCTTC,CSAKSSSAGSSSYNEQFF
TRBV20-1,.,TRBD1,TRBJ2-4,TGCAGTGCTACCGGGACAGGGAAAGGGGACATTCAGTACTTC,CSATGTGKGDIQYF
TRBV5-1,many,TRBD2,TRBJ2-1,TGCGCCAGCAGCTTGGAACTAGCGGGGGGCAATGAGCAGTTCTTC,CASSLELAGGNEQFF
TRBV7-9,many,.,TRBJ1-1,TGTGCCAGCAGCTTAAACAGTGGGAACACTGAAGCTTTCTTT,CASSLNSGNTEAFF
TRBV27,.,.,TRBJ2-3,TGTGCCAGCAGTTTCAGGGCTGACCCAGATACGCAGTATTTT,CASSFRADPDTQYF
TRBV7-2,many,TRBD2,TRBJ2-3,TGTGCCAGCAGCTTCCTTCCAGCGGGGGGGCGCACAGATACGCAGTATTTT,CASSFLPAGGRTDTQYF